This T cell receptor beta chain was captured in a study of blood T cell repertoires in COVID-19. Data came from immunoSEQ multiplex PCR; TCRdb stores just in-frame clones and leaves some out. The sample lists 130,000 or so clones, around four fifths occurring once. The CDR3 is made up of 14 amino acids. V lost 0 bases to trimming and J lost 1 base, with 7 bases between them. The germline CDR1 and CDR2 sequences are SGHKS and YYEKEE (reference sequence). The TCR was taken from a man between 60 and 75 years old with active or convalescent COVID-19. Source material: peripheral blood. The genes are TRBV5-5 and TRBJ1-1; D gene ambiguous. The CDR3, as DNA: TGTGCCAGCAGCTTGGACTTAGCGAACACTGAAGCTTTCTTT. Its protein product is CASSLDLANTEAFF.